This T cell receptor beta chain was observed in a study of radiotherapy plus CTLA-4 blockade in lung cancer. Study overall: Of the patients, more than 15% showed objective responses and roughly 30% attained disease control. General study results and limits: Radiotherapy plus ipilimumab was followed by expansion in blood of tumor-derived TCR clones.

On this clone: The antigen remains undetermined.

Per the germline V gene, CDR1 is LNHDA and CDR2 is SQIVND (reference sequence). Trimming removed 5 bases at V and 4 bases at J, with 11 bases between. The CDR3 is 14 residues long. Libraries were prepared by immunoSEQ multiplex PCR; TCRdb keeps only in-frame clonotypes and omits some of them. The sample lists approximately 80,000 clones, 70% to 80% seen once, with roughly a tenth in the top ten. Focal radiation plus CTLA-4 blockade with ipilimumab was administered to patients who had chemo-refractory metastatic non-small-cell lung cancer. The chain joins TRBV19 to TRBJ2-2; D is unclear. This receptor was identified in a human donor with non-small cell lung cancer whose response to radiotherapy plus ipilimumab could not be evaluated. Here the sequenced sample was peripheral blood, taken from a patient treated with radiotherapy plus ipilimumab. The CDR3 loop is CASSVLEATGELFF. In DNA form, the CDR3 reads TGTGCCAGTAGTGTTTTAGAGGCCACCGGGGAGCTGTTTTTT.